This TCR beta chain was recovered during a study of Ad26.COV2.S vaccination and SARS-CoV-2 variants. This CDR3 spans 18 amino acids. Looked up from germline, CDR1 is MDHEN and CDR2 is SYDVKM. With 3 bases clipped from V and 1 base from J, the junction kept 14 bases outside the gene matches. The treatment is: about 20 received Ad26.COV2.S at low or high dose, single or two shots; roughly five received placebo; per-sample allocation not given. Material that was analyzed had been drawn on day 63 after the first vaccine or placebo injection. Profiling relied on immunoSEQ multiplex PCR, and the TCRdb table lists in-frame clones only, not all of them. The table has about 320,000 clones, just under 85% seen once.

The chain recombines TRBV28 with TRBJ1-2; TRBD1 agrees at 7 bases. Source: peripheral blood, taken in a trial of Ad26.COV2.S vaccine versus placebo. This TCR derives from a person aged 18-65 years who received the Ad26.COV2.S COVID-19 vaccine or a placebo. CDR3 region: CASSFAWMGQIHNYGYTF. CDR3 sequence (DNA): TGTGCCAGCAGTTTTGCGTGGATGGGACAGATACATAACTATGGCTACACCTTC.